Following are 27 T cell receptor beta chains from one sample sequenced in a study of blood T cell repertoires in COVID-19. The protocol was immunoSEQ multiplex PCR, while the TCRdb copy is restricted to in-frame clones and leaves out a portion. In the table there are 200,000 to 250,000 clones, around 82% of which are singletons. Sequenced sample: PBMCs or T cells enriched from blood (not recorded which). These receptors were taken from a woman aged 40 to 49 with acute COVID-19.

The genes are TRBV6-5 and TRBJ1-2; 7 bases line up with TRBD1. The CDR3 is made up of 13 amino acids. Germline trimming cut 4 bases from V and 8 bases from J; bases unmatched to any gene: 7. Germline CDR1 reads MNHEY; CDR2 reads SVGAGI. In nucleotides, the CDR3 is TGTGCCAGCAGTTTTGGAAGGGGGCACGGCTACACCTTC. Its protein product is CASSFGRGHGYTF.

The CDR3 loop reads CASSINQGNQPQHF. The CDR3 DNA reads TGTGCCAGTAGTATCAACCAGGGAAATCAGCCCCAGCATTTT. The chain has TRBV19 and TRBJ1-5; weak D call: TRBD1 (5 bases). The CDR3 is 14 residues long. Trimming took off 3 bases at V and 4 bases at J, with 10 bases between the two ends. The V gene's germline CDR1 is LNHDA and CDR2 SQIVND (reference sequence).

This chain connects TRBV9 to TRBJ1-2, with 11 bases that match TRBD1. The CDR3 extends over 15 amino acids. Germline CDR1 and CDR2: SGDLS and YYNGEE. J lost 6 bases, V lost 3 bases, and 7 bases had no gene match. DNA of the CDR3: TGTGCCAGCAGCGAGGACAGGGGGCGAATTGATGGCTACACCTTC. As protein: CASSEDRGRIDGYTF.

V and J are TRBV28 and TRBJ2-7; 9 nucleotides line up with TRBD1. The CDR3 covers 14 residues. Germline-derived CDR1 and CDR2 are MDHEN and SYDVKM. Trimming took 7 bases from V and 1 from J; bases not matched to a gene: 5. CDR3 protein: CASKTGGLSYEQYF. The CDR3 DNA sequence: TGTGCCAGCAAAACAGGGGGCTTGTCCTACGAGCAGTACTTC.

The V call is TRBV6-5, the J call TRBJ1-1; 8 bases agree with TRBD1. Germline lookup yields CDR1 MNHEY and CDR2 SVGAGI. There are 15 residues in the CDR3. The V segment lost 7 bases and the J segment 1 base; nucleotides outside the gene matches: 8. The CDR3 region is CASTSWTGTNTEAFF. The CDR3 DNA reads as TGTGCCAGCACCTCATGGACAGGGACGAACACTGAAGCTTTCTTT.

The CDR3 sequence is CASSPVAGGSDTQYF. CDR3 nucleotides: TGTGCCAGCAGCCCTGTAGCGGGAGGGTCAGATACGCAGTATTTT. The chain has TRBV9 and TRBJ2-3; 11 bases agree with TRBD2. The V gene's germline CDR1 is SGDLS and CDR2 YYNGEE. CDR3 length: 15 residues. Trimming took 4 bases from V and 4 from J; bases not matched to a gene: 5.

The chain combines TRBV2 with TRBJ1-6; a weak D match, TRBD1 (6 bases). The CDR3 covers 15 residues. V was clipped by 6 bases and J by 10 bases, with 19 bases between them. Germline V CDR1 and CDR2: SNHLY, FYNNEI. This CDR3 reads CASRPRQASGSPLHF. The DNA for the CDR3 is TGTGCCAGCAGACCCCGACAGGCCTCGGGGTCACCCCTCCACTTT.

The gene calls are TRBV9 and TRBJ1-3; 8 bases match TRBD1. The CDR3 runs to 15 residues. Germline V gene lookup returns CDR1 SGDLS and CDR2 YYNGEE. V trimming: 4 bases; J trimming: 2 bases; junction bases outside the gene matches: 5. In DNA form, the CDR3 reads TGTGCCAGCAGCACGACAGGGGCCCCTGGAAACACCATATATTTT. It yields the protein CASSTTGAPGNTIYF.

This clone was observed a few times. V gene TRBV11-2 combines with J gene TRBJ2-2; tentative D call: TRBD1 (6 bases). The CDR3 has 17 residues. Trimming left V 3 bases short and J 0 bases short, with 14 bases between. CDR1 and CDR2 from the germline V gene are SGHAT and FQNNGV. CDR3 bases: TGTGCCAGCAGCTTGATACAGGGTGTATCGAACACCGGGGAGCTGTTTTTT. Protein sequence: CASSLIQGVSNTGELFF.

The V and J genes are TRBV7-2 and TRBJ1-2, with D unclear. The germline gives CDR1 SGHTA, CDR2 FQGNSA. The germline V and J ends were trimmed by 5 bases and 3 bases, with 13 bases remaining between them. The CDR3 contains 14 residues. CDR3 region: CASSTPGNYYGYTF. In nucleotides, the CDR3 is TGTGCCAGCAGCACCCCGGGAAATTACTATGGCTACACCTTC.

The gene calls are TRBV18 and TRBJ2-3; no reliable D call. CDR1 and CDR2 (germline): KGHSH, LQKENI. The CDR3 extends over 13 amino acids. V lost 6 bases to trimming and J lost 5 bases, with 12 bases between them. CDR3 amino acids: CASSPDSEDTQYF. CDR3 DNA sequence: TGTGCCAGCTCGCCCGACTCAGAAGATACGCAGTATTTT. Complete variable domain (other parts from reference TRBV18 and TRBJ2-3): NAGVMQNPRHLVRRRGQEARLRCSPMKGHSHVYWYRQLPEEGLKFMVYLQKENIIDESGMPKERFSAEFPKEGPSILRIQQVVRGDSAAYFCASSPDSEDTQYFGPGTRLTVL.

CDR3 protein: CASSEGTGVEKLFF. The CDR3 DNA is TGCGCCAGCAGTGAGGGGACAGGGGTTGAAAAACTGTTTTTT. The chain has TRBV10-2 and TRBJ1-4; 10 bases are a match to TRBD1. CDR1 and CDR2 from the germline V gene are WSHSY and SAAADI. Unmatched junction bases numbered 1, after V lost 2 bases and J lost 7 bases. The CDR3 totals 14 residues.

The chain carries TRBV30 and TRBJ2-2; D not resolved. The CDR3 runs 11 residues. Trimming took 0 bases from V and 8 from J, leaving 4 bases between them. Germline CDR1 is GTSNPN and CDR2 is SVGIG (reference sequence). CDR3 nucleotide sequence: TGTGCCTGGAGTGTACTTGGGGAGCTGTTTTTT. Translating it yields CAWSVLGELFF.

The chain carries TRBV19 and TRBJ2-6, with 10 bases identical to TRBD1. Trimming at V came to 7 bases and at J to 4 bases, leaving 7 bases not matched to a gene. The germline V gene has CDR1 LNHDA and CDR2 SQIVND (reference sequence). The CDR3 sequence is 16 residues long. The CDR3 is CASMRQGAHGANVLTF. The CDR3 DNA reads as TGTGCCAGTATGCGACAGGGGGCGCACGGGGCCAACGTCCTGACTTTC.

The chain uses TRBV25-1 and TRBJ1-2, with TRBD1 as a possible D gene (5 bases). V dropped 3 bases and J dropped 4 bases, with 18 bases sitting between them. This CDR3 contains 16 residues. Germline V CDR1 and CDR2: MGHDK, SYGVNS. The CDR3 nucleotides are TGTGCCAGCAGTGACTCAAGCTCGACAGTGATCTATGGCTACACCTTC. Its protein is CASSDSSSTVIYGYTF.

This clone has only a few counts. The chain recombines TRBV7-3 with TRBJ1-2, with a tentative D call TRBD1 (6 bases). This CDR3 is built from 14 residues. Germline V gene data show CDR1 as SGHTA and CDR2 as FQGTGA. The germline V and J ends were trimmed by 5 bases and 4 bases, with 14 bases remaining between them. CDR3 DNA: TGTGCCAGCAGCCCCACGGGGGGGGCCTATGGCTACACCTTC. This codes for CASSPTGGAYGYTF. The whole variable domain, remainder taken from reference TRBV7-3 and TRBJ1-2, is GAGVSQTPSNKVTEKGKYVELRCDPISGHTALYWYRQSLGQGPEFLIYFQGTGAADDSGLPNDRFFAVRPEGSVSTLKIQRTERGDSAVYLCASSPTGGAYGYTFGSGTRLTVV.

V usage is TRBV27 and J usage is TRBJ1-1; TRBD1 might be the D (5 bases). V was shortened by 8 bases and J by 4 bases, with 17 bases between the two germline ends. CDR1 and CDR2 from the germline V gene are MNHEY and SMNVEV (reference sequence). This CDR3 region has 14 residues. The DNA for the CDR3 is TGTGCCAGCTTTCGACAGCCCCCGGTCACTGAAGCTTTCTTT. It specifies CASFRQPPVTEAFF.

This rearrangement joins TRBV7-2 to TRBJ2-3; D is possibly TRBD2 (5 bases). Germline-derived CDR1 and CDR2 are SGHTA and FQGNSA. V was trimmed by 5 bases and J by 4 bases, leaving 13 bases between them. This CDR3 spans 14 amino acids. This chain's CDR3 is CASSLGSIPDTQYF. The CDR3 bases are TGTGCCAGCAGCCTGGGGAGTATCCCAGATACGCAGTATTTT.

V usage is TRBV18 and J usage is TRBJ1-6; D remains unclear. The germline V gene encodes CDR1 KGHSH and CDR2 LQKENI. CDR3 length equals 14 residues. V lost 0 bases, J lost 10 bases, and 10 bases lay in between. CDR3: CASSPPLPGSPLHF. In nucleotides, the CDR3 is TGTGCCAGCTCACCACCCCTCCCGGGGTCACCCCTCCACTTT.

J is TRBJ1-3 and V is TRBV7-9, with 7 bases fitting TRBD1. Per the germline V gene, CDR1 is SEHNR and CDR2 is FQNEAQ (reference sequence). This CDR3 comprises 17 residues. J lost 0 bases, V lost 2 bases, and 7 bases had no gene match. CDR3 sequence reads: CASSLLGQPLSGNTIYF. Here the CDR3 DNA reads TGTGCCAGCAGCTTACTGGGACAGCCTCTCTCTGGAAACACCATATATTTT.

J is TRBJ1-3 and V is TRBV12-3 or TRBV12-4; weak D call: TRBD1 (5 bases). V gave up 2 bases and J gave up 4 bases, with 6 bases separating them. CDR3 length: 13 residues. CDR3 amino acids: CASSLRQGNTIYF. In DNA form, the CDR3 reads TGTGCCAGCAGTTTAAGACAGGGAAACACCATATATTTT.

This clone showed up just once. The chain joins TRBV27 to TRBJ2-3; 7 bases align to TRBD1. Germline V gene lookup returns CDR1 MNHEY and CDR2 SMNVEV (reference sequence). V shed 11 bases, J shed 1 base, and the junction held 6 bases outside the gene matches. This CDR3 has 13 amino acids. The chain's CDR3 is CAVGTARTDTQYF. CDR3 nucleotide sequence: TGTGCCGTTGGGACAGCCCGCACAGATACGCAGTATTTT.

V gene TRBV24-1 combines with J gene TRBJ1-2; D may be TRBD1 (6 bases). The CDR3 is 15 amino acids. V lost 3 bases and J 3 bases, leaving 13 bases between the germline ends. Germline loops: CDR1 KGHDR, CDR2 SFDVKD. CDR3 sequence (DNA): TGTGCCACCAGTGATGACTCGGGGGGGCACTATGGCTACACCTTC. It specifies CATSDDSGGHYGYTF.

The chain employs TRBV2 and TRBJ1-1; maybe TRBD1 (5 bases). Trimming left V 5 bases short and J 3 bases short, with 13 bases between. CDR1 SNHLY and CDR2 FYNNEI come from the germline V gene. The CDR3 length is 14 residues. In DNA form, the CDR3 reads TGTGCCAGCAGTTCAGGGCCCCTTTACACTGAAGCTTTCTTT. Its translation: CASSSGPLYTEAFF.

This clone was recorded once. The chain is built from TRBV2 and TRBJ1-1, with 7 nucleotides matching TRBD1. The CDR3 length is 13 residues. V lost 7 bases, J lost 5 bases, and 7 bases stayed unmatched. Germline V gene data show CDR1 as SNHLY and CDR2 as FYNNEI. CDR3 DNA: TGTGCCAGCATCAGGGACAGTTGGACTGAAGCTTTCTTT. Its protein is CASIRDSWTEAFF.

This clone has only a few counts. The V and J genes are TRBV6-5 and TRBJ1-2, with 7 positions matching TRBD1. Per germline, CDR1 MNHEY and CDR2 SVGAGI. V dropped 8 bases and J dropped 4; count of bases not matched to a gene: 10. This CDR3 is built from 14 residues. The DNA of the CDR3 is TGTGCCAGCGGAAATACAGGGGCCCTCTATGGCTACACCTTC. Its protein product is CASGNTGALYGYTF.

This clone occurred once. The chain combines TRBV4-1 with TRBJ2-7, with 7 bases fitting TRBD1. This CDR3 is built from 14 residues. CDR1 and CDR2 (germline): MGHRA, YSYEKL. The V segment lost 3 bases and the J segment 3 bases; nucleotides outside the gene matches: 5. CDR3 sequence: CASSQYRGGYEQYF. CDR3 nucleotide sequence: TGCGCCAGCAGCCAGTACAGGGGTGGCTACGAGCAGTACTTC.